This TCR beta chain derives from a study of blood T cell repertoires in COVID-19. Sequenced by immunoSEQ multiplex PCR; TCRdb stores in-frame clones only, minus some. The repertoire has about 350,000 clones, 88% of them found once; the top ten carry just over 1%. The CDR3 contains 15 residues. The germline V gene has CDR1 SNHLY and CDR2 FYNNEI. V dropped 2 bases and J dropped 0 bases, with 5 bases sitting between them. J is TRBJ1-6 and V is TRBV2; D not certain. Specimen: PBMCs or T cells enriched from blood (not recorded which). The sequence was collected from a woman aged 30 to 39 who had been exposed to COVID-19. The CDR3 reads CASSERSSYNSPLHF. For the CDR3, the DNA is TGTGCCAGCAGTGAAAGGAGCTCCTATAATTCACCCCTCCACTTT.